This is a list of T cell receptor beta chains from one sample in a study of blood T cell repertoires in COVID-19. Sequencing used immunoSEQ multiplex PCR; TCRdb keeps in-frame clones, though not all of them. The sample lists around 190,000 clones, 75% to 90% occurring once. What was sequenced was peripheral blood. All receptors derive from a man in his 60s with acute or convalescent COVID-19. CDR3s leave out the opening cysteine and the closing phenylalanine or tryptophan.

V gene	J gene	CDR3 protein
TRBV11-2	TRBJ1-3	ASSLDRANTIY
TRBV19	TRBJ2-5	ASTEGGLETQY
TRBV6-5	TRBJ2-7	ASSPPGTPTYEQY
TRBV7-2	TRBJ1-1	ASSFRDRENTEAF
TRBV6-1	TRBJ1-1	ANRRLGSTEAF
TRBV6-6	TRBJ1-5	ASREGGWSNQPQH
TRBV24-1	TRBJ1-2	ATSDSDRGGYT
TRBV29-1	TRBJ2-1	SVLRSYNEQF
TRBV5-1	TRBJ2-2	ASSLGLPNTGELF
TRBV5-1	TRBJ2-3	ASSWTSKSTDTQY
TRBV5-1	TRBJ2-5	ASSLVSGLAVQETQY
TRBV6-5	TRBJ2-2	ASSQNTGELF
TRBV6-7	TRBJ1-2	ASSYPDRAHYGYT
TRBV7-7	TRBJ2-6	ASSYRDRVCAGANVLT
TRBV4-1	TRBJ2-1	ASSRGGHTYNEQF
TRBV19	TRBJ1-5	ASSGGRGGHQPQH
TRBV28	TRBJ2-3	ASSLPQSTQY
TRBV5-1	TRBJ1-6	ASSLGVGGNSPLH
TRBV13	TRBJ1-2	ASSPRDRINYGYT
TRBV3-1/TRBV3-2	TRBJ2-1	ASSQGPSLTNEQF
TRBV5-5	TRBJ1-3	ASSPRDRGGYTIY
TRBV4-1	TRBJ1-2	ASSPAGQGASGYT
TRBV12-5	TRBJ2-7	ASGLTLTGTSGYEQY
TRBV30	TRBJ2-7	AWSLRGLSYEQY
TRBV19	TRBJ1-3	ASSLSREGPMN
TRBV27	TRBJ1-1	ASSLQGGMNTEAF
TRBV12-3/TRBV12-4	TRBJ1-3	ASEGQGGNTIY
TRBV7-8	TRBJ1-2	ASSPRGVNYGYT
TRBV5-5	TRBJ2-7	ANSLVGRTDTYEQY